This TCR beta chain was identified in a study of T cells in Graves' hyperthyroidism and ophthalmopathy. This clonotype was seen more than once but under ten times. Amplification targeted TCR beta CDR3 regions from RNA transcripts. During a first-round RT-PCR of the TCR CDR3, the HTBI primer set was used. TCRdb analysed the multiplex PCR reads with MiXCR anew, one entry per CDR3 protein. The table lists a few hundred thousand distinct CDR3 sequences, less than 20% of them singletons. Fresh peripheral blood, 9.5 to 10 ml of it, supplied the PBMCs. CDR3 length: 13 amino acids. Germline V CDR1 and CDR2: MDHEN, SYDVKM. The V end was cut by 10 bases, the J end by 5 bases, with 15 bases between.

Sequences were obtained from blood. The TCR sequence derives from a woman younger than 35 with Graves' hyperthyroidism. The rearrangement uses TRBV28 and TRBJ2-1, with D possibly TRBD1 on 5 matching bases. The DNA of the CDR3 is TGTGCCATTCTATCGGACAAAGACAATGAGCAGTTCTTC. The encoded protein is CAILSDKDNEQFF.